This T cell receptor (beta chain) was found in a study of vaccination effects on CD4 cells after COVID-19 (dated by TCRdb to between 2021 and 2024). General notes on the study: Participants received two doses of either the BNT162b2 or the mRNA-1273 mRNA SARS-CoV-2 vaccine. SARS-CoV-2 spike-specific CD4+ TCR repertoires were compared before and after mRNA vaccination in COVID-19 convalescent patients and in infection-naive vaccine recipients. A total of some eleven COVID-19 convalescent patients and several SARS-CoV-2-naive healthy vaccine recipients were included in the full study. In the study, cultures from other donors were sequenced using the Oncomine TCR Beta short-read assay on an Illumina iSeq 100. In a couple of convalescent patients, pre-vaccine samples were collected 16 days and one week ahead of the first dose, 142 and 148 days after COVID-19 diagnosis. Results the study describes overall, beyond this receptor: In convalescent patients, the post-vaccine spike-reactive repertoire was composed mainly of new vaccine-induced clones that were largely distinct from infection-induced clones. The study was limited by a small number of convalescent patients and lacked early post-infection timepoints. At late post-vaccination timepoints, both infection-induced and vaccine-induced clones showed marked clonal contraction, consistent with waning T cell responses.

For this clone: It has no known antigen specificity. Base-call qualities are not available, and no considerably larger clone is one nucleotide away.

To identify antigen-specific CD4+ T cell clonotypes by their expansion, the ViraFEST assay first stimulated PBMC with viral peptide pools and then applied TCR sequencing. After less than 13 days of culture, CD4+ T cells were isolated with the EasySep CD4+ T cell isolation kit. Convalescent patients had PCR-confirmed SARS-CoV-2 infection between March and December 2020, before Alpha, Beta and Delta variants emerged in the United States. Fewer than 2.5 million PBMC per well were cultured in IMDM with around 5% human AB serum, roughly 11 IU/ml IL-2 and gentamicin, plus 10 ug/ml peptides. Half of the culture medium was replaced with fresh IL-2-containing medium on days 3 and 7. Each peptide stimulation condition was cultured in triplicate wells unless otherwise noted. PBMC were separated from whole blood using Ficoll-Paque Plus gradient centrifugation and were then either cryopreserved at -140C or used fresh. The QIAamp micro DNA kit was used to extract genomic DNA from the cultured CD4+ T cells.

The library came from the immunoSEQ multiplex PCR assay. DNA from the cultured, isolated CD4+ T cells was subjected to TCR beta CDR3 sequencing. Processing in the source paper ran as follows. The analysis removed non-productive TCR sequences, trimmed reads to the CDR3 region, and retained only CDR3s that were 7 or more amino acids long. Antigen-specific clonotypes were identified using the MANAFEST web app by comparison of expansion in peptide wells against reference cultures. For clones to be considered positive, expansion at FDR<0.05 versus reference and all other wells, an odds ratio above 5, and a frequency above 0.1% in two replicate wells were required. Clonotypes significantly expanded in SARS-CoV-2 spike wells and in at least one common cold coronavirus spike condition were defined as cross-reactive. CDR3 similarity was assessed by Levenshtein distance using the stringdist R package, and unrooted trees were constructed with ape in R 3.6.1. TCRdb holds this immuneACCESS table with in-frame rearrangements only. Some clones are missing; in checked studies, unresolved V genes explain under half, and the rest has no known cause. V and J calls plus clone size are reproduced from that table; the DNA served to infer D and trimming. Here the sample has approximately 38,000 clones; just under 75% occur a single time. The ten top clones hold 30% to 40% of the sample.

From the cysteine through the phenylalanine, the CDR3 covers 20 amino acids. Only the CDR3 region is kept as DNA, spanning 60 bases read in frame from base 1. This TCR derives from a human donor who had a prior SARS-CoV-2 infection. The chain couples TRBV21-1 to TRBJ2-7; the table names TRBD2, a call not compared with the DNA. TRBV21-1 is designated a pseudogene. The sample was CD4+ T cells from PBMCs cultured with a peptide pool, taken before COVID-19 vaccination. The DNA sequence follows: TGTGCCAGCAAAAGTCAAAAGTGGACTAGCGGGCCTAAGGGGCCCTACGAGCAGTACTTC. Translation gives CASKSQKWTSGPKGPYEQYF.